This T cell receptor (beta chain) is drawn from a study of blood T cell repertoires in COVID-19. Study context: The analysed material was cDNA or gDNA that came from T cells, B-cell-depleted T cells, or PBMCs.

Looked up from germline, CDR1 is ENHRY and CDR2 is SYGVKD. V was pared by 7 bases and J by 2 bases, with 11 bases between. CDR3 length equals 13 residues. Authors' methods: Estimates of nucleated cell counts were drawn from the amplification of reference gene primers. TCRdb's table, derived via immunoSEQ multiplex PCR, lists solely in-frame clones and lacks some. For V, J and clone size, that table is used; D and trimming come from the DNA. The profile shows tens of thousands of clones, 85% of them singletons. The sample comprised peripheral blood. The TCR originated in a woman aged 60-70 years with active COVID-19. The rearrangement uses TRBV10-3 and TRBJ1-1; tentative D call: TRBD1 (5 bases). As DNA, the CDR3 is TGTGCCATCATGGAGCAGGGAAACACTGAAGCTTTCTTT. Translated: CAIMEQGNTEAFF.